One and the same sample provided the 28 T cell receptor beta chains below, sequenced in a study of shared clonotypes between healthy human individuals. Here immunoSEQ multiplex PCR was the method, and the copy in TCRdb shows in-frame clones only, minus some. Altogether approximately 840,000 clones are present, roughly 96% being singletons, with the ten largest covering less than 0.3%. Naive CD8 cells lacked CD45RO, underwent positive selection for CCR7 and left out terminally differentiated effector memory CD45RA+ cells. Sample: naive CD8+ T cells sorted from blood. Receptors were obtained from a man aged 25 to 40 in good health.

The chain uses TRBV6-4 and TRBJ2-7; 11 nucleotides match TRBD2. The CDR3 covers 12 residues. V trimming: 9 bases; J trimming: 5 bases; junction bases outside the gene matches: 3. The germline V gene encodes CDR1 MRHNA and CDR2 SNTAGT. The CDR3 here is CASSGRGNEQYF. The DNA of the CDR3 is TGTGCCAGTAGCGGGAGGGGTAACGAGCAGTACTTC.

The chain combines TRBV5-1 with TRBJ2-1; D might be TRBD1 (6 bases). V was pared by 7 bases and J by 0 bases, with 20 bases between. CDR1 SGHRS and CDR2 YFSETQ come from the germline V gene. The CDR3 length is 17 residues. CDR3 DNA: TGCGCCAGCCACAATAATTCCAGGGGATCCTCCTACAATGAGCAGTTCTTC. Amino acids: CASHNNSRGSSYNEQFF.

This sequence joins TRBV28 and TRBJ2-7; TRBD1 aligns across 7 bases. V was pared by 11 bases and J by 3 bases, with 13 bases of the junction left unmatched. The CDR3 is 14 amino acids. The germline V gene has CDR1 MDHEN and CDR2 SYDVKM. The CDR3 DNA reads TGTGCCTGCATCCCACAGGGGCTGAACTACGAGCAGTACTTC. Protein sequence: CACIPQGLNYEQYF.

This chain joins TRBV6-5 and TRBJ2-5; 7 bases map to TRBD1. Germline CDR1 is MNHEY and CDR2 is SVGAGI. With V trimmed by 4 bases and J by 5 bases, 10 bases remained unmatched. CDR3 length equals 15 residues. This chain's CDR3 is CASSSLGGWGETQYF. CDR3 in DNA: TGTGCCAGCAGTTCTCTAGGGGGCTGGGGGGAGACCCAGTACTTC.

V gene TRBV27 combines with J gene TRBJ1-2, with a tentative D call TRBD1 (5 bases). The V end lost 5 bases, the J end lost 4 bases, and 17 bases lay between the germline ends. Looked up from germline, CDR1 is MNHEY and CDR2 is SMNVEV (reference sequence). The CDR3 contains 15 residues. The CDR3 coding sequence is TGTGCCAGCAGTCCTCAGACAGATCCCGCCTATGGCTACACCTTC. This translates into CASSPQTDPAYGYTF.

The chain joins TRBV2 to TRBJ2-7, with a possible D match to TRBD2 (7 bases). This CDR3 spans 15 amino acids. CDR1 and CDR2 from the germline V gene are SNHLY and FYNNEI. The germline V and J ends were trimmed by 9 bases and 1 base, with 19 bases remaining between them. For the CDR3, the DNA is TGTGCCAGTCAAGGGGGAGGGGCTTCGTCCTACGAGCAGTACTTC. Its protein is CASQGGGASSYEQYF.

This clone is a singleton in its sample. The chain employs TRBV27 and TRBJ2-7; D is ambiguous. CDR3 length equals 13 residues. The germline V gene encodes CDR1 MNHEY and CDR2 SMNVEV (reference sequence). Trimming pared 2 bases from V and 7 bases from J, leaving 12 bases between. This CDR3 is CASSLQPISEQYF. For the CDR3, the DNA is TGTGCCAGCAGTTTACAGCCGATCTCAGAGCAGTACTTC.

This chain connects TRBV27 to TRBJ2-3; TRBD2 matches 7 bases. V trimming: 3 bases; J trimming: 5 bases; junction bases outside the gene matches: 5. The CDR3 is 14 amino acids. CDR1 is MNHEY, CDR2 SMNVEV, per germline (reference sequence). CDR3 amino acids: CASSFGLGLDTQYF. In nucleotides, the CDR3 is TGTGCCAGCAGTTTCGGACTAGGTTTAGATACGCAGTATTTT.

The chain is built from TRBV28 and TRBJ2-1; 8 positions match TRBD2. The germline gives CDR1 MDHEN, CDR2 SYDVKM. The CDR3 is 16 residues long. After removal of 5 bases from V and 8 bases from J, the junction contained 14 bases not matched to a gene. The chain's CDR3 is CASSLREGGPSHEQFF. The CDR3 nucleotides read TGTGCCAGCAGTCTTCGGGAGGGAGGGCCCTCCCATGAGCAGTTCTTC.

The CDR3 DNA is TGTGCCAGCAGCTTATCGGCAGGGAGTTGGGAAAAACTGTTTTTT. It yields the protein CASSLSAGSWEKLFF. The chain has TRBV7-2 and TRBJ1-4; D is possibly TRBD1 (5 bases). The CDR3 contains 15 residues. V lost 2 bases, J lost 8 bases, and 15 bases lay in between. Germline V CDR1 and CDR2: SGHTA, FQGNSA.

The chain combines TRBV4-3 with TRBJ2-7; 10 nucleotides agree with TRBD2. Germline loops: CDR1 LGHNA, CDR2 YSLEER. The V and J ends lost 3 bases and 5 bases, in that order; junction bases with no gene match: 4. The CDR3 contains 14 residues. DNA for the CDR3: TGCGCCAGCAGCCACTACAGCGGGAGGGACGAGCAGTACTTC. This encodes CASSHYSGRDEQYF.

This chain connects TRBV29-1 to TRBJ2-1; 12 nucleotides align to TRBD2. Germline CDR1 and CDR2: SQVTM and ANQGSEA. Trimming cost V 6 bases and J 7 bases; bases outside gene matches: 7. The CDR3 extends over 14 amino acids. CDR3 amino acids: CSVGSTSGRNEQFF. The CDR3 DNA follows: TGCAGCGTGGGGTCGACTAGCGGGAGAAATGAGCAGTTCTTC.

The chain couples TRBV19 to TRBJ2-7; D is possibly TRBD2 (6 bases). The germline CDR1 and CDR2 sequences are LNHDA and SQIVND (reference sequence). V was pared by 3 bases and J by 5 bases, with 17 bases between. The CDR3 has 15 amino acids. The CDR3 DNA follows: TGTGCCAGTAGTATGTTAGCGGAATCCCCCAACGAGCAGTACTTC. It translates to CASSMLAESPNEQYF.

This clone was found once. The V gene is TRBV15, the J gene TRBJ2-7, with TRBD1 identical over 8 bases. Germline trimming cut 2 bases from V and 3 bases from J; bases unmatched to any gene: 9. The CDR3 loop spans 16 amino acids. Germline loops: CDR1 LNHNV, CDR2 YYDKDF (reference sequence). The CDR3 bases are TGTGCCACCAGCAGACGGACCGGGACAGGCGACTACGAGCAGTACTTC. Translation gives CATSRRTGTGDYEQYF.

The V gene is TRBV7-3, the J gene TRBJ2-1, with D possibly TRBD2 on 6 matching bases. V lost 5 bases and J lost 7, with 18 bases in between. Germline V gene data show CDR1 as SGHTA and CDR2 as FQGTGA. There are 15 residues in the CDR3. The CDR3 spells CASSPGGLLSNEQFF. Here the CDR3 DNA reads TGTGCCAGCAGCCCCGGAGGGTTGCTCTCTAATGAGCAGTTCTTC.

The chain uses TRBV9 and TRBJ2-1; maybe TRBD2 (6 bases). V lost 0 bases, J lost 4 bases, and 14 bases lay in between. The CDR3 is 16 amino acids. The germline gives CDR1 SGDLS, CDR2 YYNGEE. The CDR3 region has the DNA TGTGCCAGCAGCGTAGGATGGACCGGGACTTACAATGAGCAGTTCTTC. This encodes CASSVGWTGTYNEQFF.

The chain combines TRBV27 with TRBJ1-5; D unresolved. Per germline, CDR1 MNHEY and CDR2 SMNVEV (reference sequence). V lost 3 bases and J 2 bases, leaving 8 bases between the germline ends. CDR3 size: 14 residues. The CDR3 loop is CASSFTGGNQPQHF. CDR3 sequence (DNA): TGTGCCAGCAGTTTCACCGGAGGCAATCAGCCCCAGCATTTT.

The genes are TRBV7-9 and TRBJ2-1, with TRBD2 matching 11 bases. V lost 2 bases to trimming and J lost 7 bases; unmatched junction nucleotides: 4. This CDR3 is 15 amino acids long. Looked up from germline, CDR1 is SEHNR and CDR2 is FQNEAQ (reference sequence). In nucleotides, the CDR3 is TGTGCCAGCAGCTTATTAGCGGGAGGGCAGAATGAGCAGTTCTTC. It specifies CASSLLAGGQNEQFF.

This CDR3 reads CASSVEGSGYGYTF. For the CDR3, the DNA is TGTGCCAGCAGCGTAGAAGGTTCAGGCTATGGCTACACCTTC. The V gene is TRBV9, the J gene TRBJ1-2; D is unclear. V was trimmed by 0 bases and J by 4 bases, leaving 10 bases between them. CDR1 and CDR2 from the germline V gene are SGDLS and YYNGEE. This CDR3 comprises 14 residues. The entire variable domain, with the rest obtained from reference TRBV9 and TRBJ1-2, is as follows: DSGVTQTPKHLITATGQRVTLRCSPRSGDLSVYWYQQSLDQGLQFLIQYYNGEERAKGNILERFSAQQFPDLHSELNLSSLELGDSALYFCASSVEGSGYGYTFGSGTRLTVV.

The chain has TRBV27 and TRBJ2-7; 12 nucleotides align to TRBD1. This CDR3 has 16 residues. From germline, CDR1 is MNHEY and CDR2 SMNVEV (reference sequence). Trimming at V came to 3 bases and at J to 5 bases, leaving 8 bases not matched to a gene. CDR3 DNA: TGTGCCAGCAGTTTGGGGTCCTGGGACAGGGGGCACGAGCAGTACTTC. It translates to CASSLGSWDRGHEQYF.

The V call is TRBV27, the J call TRBJ1-2; D perhaps matches TRBD1 (6 bases). Trimming stripped 0 bases from V and 4 bases from J, with 21 bases between. Germline V gives CDR1 MNHEY, CDR2 SMNVEV (reference sequence). The CDR3 spans 18 residues. CDR3 bases: TGTGCCAGCAGTTTATCGGAGTCCCGTTTAGGGGGGATCTATGGCTACACCTTC. Translation gives CASSLSESRLGGIYGYTF.

This rearrangement joins TRBV5-4 to TRBJ2-7, with D perhaps TRBD2 (6 bases). The CDR3 contains 15 residues. CDR1 and CDR2 (germline): SGHNT, YYREEE (reference sequence). Trimming took off 5 bases at V and 0 bases at J, with 15 bases between the two ends. The CDR3 DNA sequence: TGTGCCAGCAGGGAGGGACTTCCGAGCTCCTACGAGCAGTACTTC. Encoded protein: CASREGLPSSYEQYF. Variable domain in full (rest from reference TRBV5-4 and TRBJ2-7): ETGVTQSPTHLIKTRGQQVTLRCSSQSGHNTVSWYQQALGQGPQFIFQYYREEENGRGNFPPRFSGLQFPNYSSELNVNALELDDSALYLCASREGLPSSYEQYFGPGTRLTVT.

The chain links TRBV11-2 to TRBJ2-1, with D perhaps TRBD1 (6 bases). The V end was cut by 5 bases, the J end by 10 bases, with 21 bases between. The CDR3 is made up of 15 amino acids. CDR1 and CDR2 from the germline V gene are SGHAT and FQNNGV. CDR3 nucleotide sequence: TGTGCCAGCAGCCCAGGGGACAACAGTATCGGGGAGCAGTTCTTC. This gives the protein CASSPGDNSIGEQFF.

This chain uses TRBV14 with TRBJ2-5; D possibly corresponds to TRBD2 (6 bases). Trimming removed 2 bases at V and 0 bases at J, with 13 bases between. The V gene's germline CDR1 is SGHDN and CDR2 FVKESK. The CDR3 consists of 16 residues. This CDR3 reads CASSQRASVYQETQYF. In nucleotides, the CDR3 is TGTGCCAGCAGCCAAAGAGCTAGCGTTTACCAAGAGACCCAGTACTTC.

J is TRBJ2-3 and V is TRBV7-9; 10 bases agree with TRBD1. Germline CDR1 reads SEHNR; CDR2 reads FQNEAQ (reference sequence). V gave up 5 bases and J gave up 4 bases; unmatched junction bases: 6. The CDR3 loop spans 15 amino acids. The CDR3 is CASSPRTGGADTQYF. CDR3 DNA: TGTGCCAGCAGCCCAAGGACAGGGGGAGCAGATACGCAGTATTTT.

This clone was counted once. The rearrangement joins TRBV7-8 to TRBJ1-5; D ambiguous. The germline V gene encodes CDR1 SGHVS and CDR2 FQNEAQ. CDR3 length equals 13 residues. Trimming removed 5 bases at V and 4 bases at J, with 9 bases between. The DNA of the CDR3 is TGTGCCAGCAGCGTGTGGACGAATCAGCCCCAGCATTTT. Encoded protein: CASSVWTNQPQHF.

The J gene is TRBJ1-1, the V gene TRBV28; possibly TRBD1 for D (5 bases). Germline CDR1 is MDHEN and CDR2 is SYDVKM. This CDR3 contains 13 residues. V shed 7 bases and J shed 6 bases, with 15 bases lying between them. The CDR3 protein is CASTPGGLAEAFF. In DNA, the CDR3 is TGTGCCAGCACCCCGGGGGGGTTAGCTGAAGCTTTCTTT.

This rearrangement joins TRBV7-2 to TRBJ1-2, with D possibly being TRBD1 (5 bases). The V end lost 5 bases, the J end lost 4 bases, and 14 bases lay between the germline ends. This CDR3 comprises 14 residues. Germline CDR1 is SGHTA and CDR2 is FQGNSA. The CDR3 region has the DNA TGTGCCAGCAGCGAGGAGGGGCCGGTCTATGGCTACACCTTC. This sequence encodes CASSEEGPVYGYTF.